The source of this T cell receptor beta chain is a study of T cells in Graves' hyperthyroidism and ophthalmopathy. Broader study findings: Ophthalmopathy onset followed model prediction by a median approximately six months. Among thyroid clonotypes expanded above 0.001, most also appeared in blood.

Fresh 10 ml peripheral blood yielded PBMCs. The table lists this clonotype with many counts. Its antigen is currently unknown. What was amplified from RNA transcripts were TCR beta CDR3 regions. The TCR CDR3 was amplified in a first-round RT-PCR using the HTBI primer set. TCRdb itself ran the multiplex PCR reads through MiXCR, one entry per CDR3 protein. The table shows hundreds of thousands of distinct CDR3 sequences, with 15% to 18% occurring only once. This TCR was sampled from a woman aged 18 to 35 with Graves' hyperthyroidism that later progressed to Graves' ophthalmopathy. Sequencing was done on a sample of blood.

CDR3 nucleotides: TGTGCCAGCAGTTTTAAGAATTTTGGTACCAATGAGCAGTTCTTC. Residues: CASSFKNFGTNEQFF. The V call is TRBV28, the J call TRBJ2-1; D remains ambiguous. Germline V gene lookup returns CDR1 MDHEN and CDR2 SYDVKM. The CDR3 runs 15 residues. The V and J ends lost 3 bases and 6 bases respectively, with 15 bases between them.